Listed here is a single TCR beta chain. The CDR3 covers 15 residues. CDR1 SGHDT and CDR2 YYEEEE come from the germline V gene. V shed 3 bases and J shed 2 bases, with 14 bases lying between them. This entry belongs to a study of blood T cell repertoires in COVID-19. In the original workflow: Amplification of reference gene primers was used by the study to estimate nucleated cell counts. Measured with immunoSEQ multiplex PCR; TCRdb has only the in-frame clones, and not every one. V and J calls and clone size follow that table, whereas D and trimming were derived from the DNA. The table includes about 250,000 clones, roughly 86% detected once.

The sequenced sample was peripheral blood. This clonotype originated in a woman of 80 years or more with COVID-19, enrolled during active disease. The chain couples TRBV5-6 to TRBJ1-2; D might be TRBD1 (6 bases). The CDR3 here is CASSYNTGKNYGYTF. CDR3 in DNA: TGTGCCAGCAGCTACAATACAGGGAAAAACTATGGCTACACCTTC. Supplemented by reference TRBV5-6 and TRBJ1-2, the full variable domain reads DAGVTQSPTHLIKTRGQQVTLRCSPKSGHDTVSWYQQALGQGPQFIFQYYEEEERQRGNFPDRFSGHQFPNYSSELNVNALLLGDSALYLCASSYNTGKNYGYTFGSGTRLTVV.